This is a list of T cell receptor beta chains from one sample in a study of tumor and adjacent non-tumor tissue in lung cancer. Each CDR3 protein is one row after TCRdb ran MiXCR on the multiplex PCR reads. The table has 81,000 or so distinct CDR3 sequences, around 80% seen once; the top ten hold about 14%. The material sequenced was lung tumor tissue. These receptors all stem from a woman in her fifties or sixties with non-small cell lung cancer. CDR3s include the opening cysteine and the closing phenylalanine or tryptophan. Fields, in order: V gene, clone size, D gene, J gene, CDR3 length, CDR3 DNA, CDR3 protein. A D gene is named only where the DNA matches it firmly. A row's size may be missing; if present it is once, few, many or a size class.

TRBV4-1	once	TRBD1	TRBJ2-7	17	TGCACCAGCAGCCAAGGAAGGATTGGGACAGGCTTCTACGAGCAGTACTTC	CTSSQGRIGTGFYEQYF
TRBV11-2	NA	NA	TRBJ2-1	15	TGTGCCAGCAACTTAACGGGAAACCCCTACAATGAGCAGTTCTTC	CASNLTGNPYNEQFF
TRBV20-1	NA	NA	TRBJ2-3	14	TGCTGTGCGGCCGGGACTTCTATGACAGATACGCAATATTTT	CCAAGTSMTDTQYF
TRBV28	many	NA	TRBJ2-3	13	TGTGCCAGCAGTCCTCAGAGCTGGGATACGCAGTATTTT	CASSPQSWDTQYF
TRBV4-2	NA	NA	TRBJ2-6	16	TGTGCCAGTAGCCTATATCAGGGGCCTGGGGCCAACATCCTGACTTTC	CASSLYQGPGANILTF
TRBV7-9	NA	NA	TRBJ2-3	17	TGTGCCAGCAGCCAACCCCTGGGCAGGAGTAGCACAGATACGCAGTATTTT	CASSQPLGRSSTDTQYF
TRBV29-1	NA	NA	TRBJ1-2	11	TGCAGCGCTCTGTCAGGGTATGGTTACACCTTC	CSALSGYGYTF
TRBV29-1	NA	TRBD2	TRBJ2-1	14	TGCAGCGTTGTCTCCGCGGGAGGGTCCTATGAGCAGTTCTTC	CSVVSAGGSYEQFF
TRBV6-2/TRBV6-3	NA	TRBD1	TRBJ1-2	14	TGTGCCAGCAGTTACCAGGGGGCGATCTATGGCTGCACCTTC	CASSYQGAIYGCTF
TRBV12-3/TRBV12-4	NA	NA	TRBJ2-3	15	TGTGCCAGCAGTTCCGGACTGCTGAGCACAGGTACGCACTATTTT	CASSSGLLSTGTHYF
TRBV29-1	NA	NA	TRBJ2-1	14	TGCAGCGTTAAACATGTCTACACCTACAATGAGCAGTTCTTC	CSVKHVYTYNEQFF
TRBV30	NA	TRBD1	TRBJ1-5	16	TGTACCTGGAGTGCGACCGGGACAGGAGTCAATCAGCCCCAGCTTTTT	CTWSATGTGVNQPQLF
TRBV20-1	NA	NA	TRBJ1-4	13	TGCAGTGCGAGTTCAGGTCTTAATGAAAAACTGTTTTTT	CSASSGLNEKLFF
TRBV29-1	once	NA	TRBJ2-5	13	TGCGGCGTTGATTTCGGCAGTCAAGAGACCCAGTACTTC	CGVDFGSQETQYF